This TCR beta chain was sequenced in a study of beta chain features in type 1 diabetes. CDR1 and CDR2 (germline): SNHLY, FYNNEI. This CDR3 region has 14 residues. V was pared by 6 bases and J by 8 bases, with 7 bases of the junction left unmatched. Investigators reverse transcribed all isolated RNA, so they sequenced expressed TCRB transcripts. This table comes from immunoSEQ multiplex PCR, and its TCRdb copy is limited to in-frame clones, with some not included. The sample holds over 700,000 clones, around a sixth seen once. There are a few counts of this clone. The chain couples TRBV2 to TRBJ2-1; TRBD2 agrees at 10 bases. Sequencing input: naive CD4+ T cells from blood. The TCR comes from a woman between 18 and 29 years old in good health. The DNA of the CDR3 is TGTGCCAGCAGCCTAGCGGGAGTGCGCGATGAGCAGTTCTTC. Translation: CASSLAGVRDEQFF.